These 6 T cell receptor beta chains originate from one sample sequenced in a study of cytomegalovirus exposure and HLA in healthy donors. Primers for the PCR totalled 60 Vbeta and 13 Jbeta. Sequencing used immunoSEQ multiplex PCR; TCRdb keeps in-frame clones, though not all of them. The sample contains over 150,000 clones, 77% of which appear only once. What was sequenced was PBMCs. These receptors were taken from a woman aged 25 to 45 in good health and CMV-seropositive.

The chain uses TRBV29-1 and TRBJ2-1; D call uncertain. This CDR3 is 16 amino acids long. Germline CDR1 SQVTM, CDR2 ANQGSEA. The ends were cut back, 7 bases at V and 3 bases at J, with 22 bases in the middle. CDR3 in amino acids: CSAWALLRSDYNEQFF. The CDR3 DNA follows: TGCAGCGCATGGGCCCTGCTCAGGTCGGACTACAATGAGCAGTTCTTC.

The CDR3 bases are TGTGCCAGCAGCAAGCGGGCGGGAGGGCAAGTCTACGAGCAGTACTTC. It translates to CASSKRAGGQVYEQYF. J is TRBJ2-7 and V is TRBV7-8, with 9 nucleotides matching TRBD2. V shed 5 bases, J shed 3 bases, and the junction held 11 bases outside the gene matches. This CDR3 contains 16 residues. Germline V gene sequence: CDR1 SGHVS, CDR2 FQNEAQ.

The CDR3 region has the DNA TGTGCCAGCAGTCGGACAGGGGGAGAGCAGTACTTC. This sequence encodes CASSRTGGEQYF. This chain links TRBV6-5 with TRBJ2-7; 10 bases align to TRBD1. The germline V gene has CDR1 MNHEY and CDR2 SVGAGI. V shed 5 bases, J shed 7 bases, and the junction held 2 bases outside the gene matches. There are 12 residues in the CDR3.

The gene calls are TRBV19 and TRBJ2-7; TRBD2 matches 15 bases. CDR1 and CDR2 (germline): LNHDA, SQIVND (reference sequence). The V and J ends lost 5 bases and 4 bases, in that order; junction bases with no gene match: 6. The CDR3 has 16 residues. The CDR3 loop reads CASSPGLAGGHYEQYF. The CDR3 nucleotides read TGTGCCAGTAGTCCGGGACTAGCGGGAGGACATTACGAGCAGTACTTC.

J is TRBJ1-4 and V is TRBV5-6, with D unresolved. CDR1 and CDR2 (germline): SGHDT, YYEEEE. V was trimmed by 2 bases and J by 4 bases, leaving 9 bases between them. The CDR3 totals 14 residues. The CDR3 DNA follows: TGTGCCAGCAGCTTCGCTACAGTTAATGAAAAACTGTTTTTT. It yields the protein CASSFATVNEKLFF.

This sequence joins TRBV4-1 and TRBJ2-3, with D possibly matching TRBD2 (6 bases). Trimming took 3 bases from V and 8 from J, leaving 9 bases between them. CDR1 is MGHRA and CDR2 is YSYEKL in the germline V gene. This CDR3 is 12 amino acids long. The CDR3 is CASSHLGGTQYF. The CDR3 nucleotides read TGCGCCAGCAGCCACCTCGGGGGTACGCAGTATTTT.